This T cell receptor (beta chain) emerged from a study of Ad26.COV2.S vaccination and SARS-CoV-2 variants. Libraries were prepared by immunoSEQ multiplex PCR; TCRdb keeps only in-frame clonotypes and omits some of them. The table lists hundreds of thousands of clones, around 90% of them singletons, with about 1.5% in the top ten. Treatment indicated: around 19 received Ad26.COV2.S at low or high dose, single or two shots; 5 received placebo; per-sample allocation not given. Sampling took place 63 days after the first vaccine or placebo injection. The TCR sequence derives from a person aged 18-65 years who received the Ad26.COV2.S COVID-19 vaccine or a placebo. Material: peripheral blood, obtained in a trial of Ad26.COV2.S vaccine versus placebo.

CDR3 amino acids: CASSYEAGGGYTF. The DNA for the CDR3 is TGTGCCAGCAGTTACGAGGCGGGAGGTGGCTACACCTTC. V gene TRBV6-6 combines with J gene TRBJ1-2; D remains ambiguous. With 2 bases removed from V and 7 bases from J, the gap between germline ends came to 11 bases. Germline V lookup: CDR1 MNHNY, CDR2 SVGAGI (reference sequence). The length of the CDR3 is 13 residues.